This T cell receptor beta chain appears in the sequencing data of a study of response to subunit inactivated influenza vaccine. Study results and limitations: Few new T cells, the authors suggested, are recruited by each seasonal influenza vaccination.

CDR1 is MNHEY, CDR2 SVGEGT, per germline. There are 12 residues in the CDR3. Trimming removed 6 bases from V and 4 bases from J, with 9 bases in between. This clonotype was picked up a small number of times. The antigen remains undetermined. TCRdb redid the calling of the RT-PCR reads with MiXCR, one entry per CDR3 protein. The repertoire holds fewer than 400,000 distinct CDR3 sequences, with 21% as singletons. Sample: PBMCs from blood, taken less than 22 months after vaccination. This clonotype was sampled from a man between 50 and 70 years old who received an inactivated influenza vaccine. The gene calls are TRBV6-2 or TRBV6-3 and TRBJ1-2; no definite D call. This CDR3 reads CASSRLSYGYTF. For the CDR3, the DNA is TGTGCCAGCAGCCGTCTTTCCTATGGCTACACCTTC.